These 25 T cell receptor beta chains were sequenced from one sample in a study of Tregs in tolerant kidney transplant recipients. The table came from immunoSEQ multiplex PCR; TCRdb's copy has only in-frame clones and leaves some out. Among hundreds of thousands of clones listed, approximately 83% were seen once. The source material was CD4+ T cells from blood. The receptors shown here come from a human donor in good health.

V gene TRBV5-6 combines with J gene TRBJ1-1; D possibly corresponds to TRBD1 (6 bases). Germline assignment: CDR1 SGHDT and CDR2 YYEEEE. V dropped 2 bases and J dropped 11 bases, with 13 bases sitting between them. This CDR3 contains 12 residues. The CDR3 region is CASSFYRQVAFF. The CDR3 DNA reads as TGTGCCAGCAGCTTCTATAGACAGGTTGCTTTCTTT.

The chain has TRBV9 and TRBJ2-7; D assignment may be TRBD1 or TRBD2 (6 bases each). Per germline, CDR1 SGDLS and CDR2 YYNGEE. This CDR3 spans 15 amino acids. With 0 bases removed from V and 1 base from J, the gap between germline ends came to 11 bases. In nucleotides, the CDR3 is TGTGCCAGCAGCGTAGGGGGGGCACCATCCTACGAGCAGTACTTC. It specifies CASSVGGAPSYEQYF.

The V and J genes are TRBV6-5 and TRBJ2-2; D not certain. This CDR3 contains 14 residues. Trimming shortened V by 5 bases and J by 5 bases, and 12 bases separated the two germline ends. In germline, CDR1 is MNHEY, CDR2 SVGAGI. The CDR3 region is CASSPLTQTGELFF. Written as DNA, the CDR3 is TGTGCCAGCAGTCCCCTGACTCAGACCGGGGAGCTGTTTTTT.

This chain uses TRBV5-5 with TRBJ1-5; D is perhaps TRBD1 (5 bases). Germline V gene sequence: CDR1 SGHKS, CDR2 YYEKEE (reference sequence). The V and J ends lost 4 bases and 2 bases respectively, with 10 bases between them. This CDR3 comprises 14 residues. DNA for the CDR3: TGTGCCAGCAGCGGCGGGGGAGGCAATCAGCCCCAGCATTTT. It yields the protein CASSGGGGNQPQHF.

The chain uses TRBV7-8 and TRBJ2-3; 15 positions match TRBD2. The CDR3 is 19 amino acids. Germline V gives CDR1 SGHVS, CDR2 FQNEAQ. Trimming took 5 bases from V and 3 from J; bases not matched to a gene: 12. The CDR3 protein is CASSPRGGTSGRRTDTQYF. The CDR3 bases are TGTGCCAGCAGCCCTAGGGGGGGGACTAGCGGGAGGAGAACAGATACGCAGTATTTT.

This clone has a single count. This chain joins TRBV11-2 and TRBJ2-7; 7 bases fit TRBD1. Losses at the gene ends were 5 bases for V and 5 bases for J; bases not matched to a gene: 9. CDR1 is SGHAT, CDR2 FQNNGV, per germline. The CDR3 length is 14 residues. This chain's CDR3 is CASSRNRGFDEQYF. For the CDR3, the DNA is TGTGCCAGCAGCCGAAACAGGGGTTTCGACGAGCAGTACTTC.

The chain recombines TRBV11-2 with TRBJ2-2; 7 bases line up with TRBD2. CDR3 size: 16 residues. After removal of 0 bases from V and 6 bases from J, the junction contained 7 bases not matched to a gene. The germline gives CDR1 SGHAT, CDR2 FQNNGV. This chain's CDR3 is CASSLERGSGSGELFF. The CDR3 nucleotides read TGTGCCAGCAGCTTAGAACGCGGGAGTGGGTCCGGGGAGCTGTTTTTT. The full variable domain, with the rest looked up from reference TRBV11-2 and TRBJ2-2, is EAGVAQSPRYKIIEKRQSVAFWCNPISGHATLYWYQQILGQGPKLLIQFQNNGVVDDSQLPKDRFSAERLKGVDSTLKIQPAKLEDSAVYLCASSLERGSGSGELFFGEGSRLTVL.

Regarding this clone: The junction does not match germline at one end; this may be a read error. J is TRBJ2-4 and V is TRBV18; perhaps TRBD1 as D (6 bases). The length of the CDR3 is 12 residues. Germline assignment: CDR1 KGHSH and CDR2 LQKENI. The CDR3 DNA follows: TGTGCCAGCTCACGGAAAGAGGGGGATCGGAACTTC. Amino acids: CASSRKEGDRNF.

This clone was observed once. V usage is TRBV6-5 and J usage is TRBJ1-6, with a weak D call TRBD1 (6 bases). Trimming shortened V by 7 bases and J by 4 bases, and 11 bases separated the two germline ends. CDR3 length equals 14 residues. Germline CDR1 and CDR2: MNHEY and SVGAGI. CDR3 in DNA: TGTGCCAGCAAAACAGGGCTTTATAATTCACCCCTCCACTTT. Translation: CASKTGLYNSPLHF.

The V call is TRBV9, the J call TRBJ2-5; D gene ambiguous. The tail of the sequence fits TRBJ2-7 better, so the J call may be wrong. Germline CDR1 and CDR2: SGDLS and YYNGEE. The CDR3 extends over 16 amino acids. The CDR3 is CASSVGPSASSYEQYF. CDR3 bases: TGTGCCAGCAGCGTAGGACCGAGCGCGAGCTCCTACGAGCAGTACTTC.

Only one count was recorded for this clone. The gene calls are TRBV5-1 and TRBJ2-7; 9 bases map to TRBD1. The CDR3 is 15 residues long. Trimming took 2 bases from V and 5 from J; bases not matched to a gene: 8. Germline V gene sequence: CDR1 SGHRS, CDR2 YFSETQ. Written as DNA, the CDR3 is TGCGCCAGCAGCTTCGGGACAGGGAAGTCCCACGAGCAGTACTTC. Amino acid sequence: CASSFGTGKSHEQYF. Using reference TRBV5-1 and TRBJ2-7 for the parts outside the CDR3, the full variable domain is KAGVTQTPRYLIKTRGQQVTLSCSPISGHRSVSWYQQTPGQGLQFLFEYFSETQRNKGNFPGRFSGRQFSNSRSEMNVSTLELGDSALYLCASSFGTGKSHEQYFGPGTRLTVT.

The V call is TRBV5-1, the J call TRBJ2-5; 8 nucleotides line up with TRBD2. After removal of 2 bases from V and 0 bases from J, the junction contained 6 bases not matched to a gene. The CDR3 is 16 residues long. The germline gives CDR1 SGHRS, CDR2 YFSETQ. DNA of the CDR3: TGCGCCAGCAGCTTAACTAGCGGAGCGTACCAAGAGACCCAGTACTTC. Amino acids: CASSLTSGAYQETQYF.

The chain's CDR3 is CASSYRDSGTDTQYF. Here the CDR3 DNA reads TGTGCCAGCAGTTACCGGGACTCAGGGACAGATACGCAGTATTTT. The V gene is TRBV6-5, the J gene TRBJ2-3; the D gene is possibly TRBD2 (6 bases). Trimming stripped 2 bases from V and 3 bases from J, with 12 bases between. The CDR3 has 15 amino acids. The germline CDR1 and CDR2 sequences are MNHEY and SVGAGI.

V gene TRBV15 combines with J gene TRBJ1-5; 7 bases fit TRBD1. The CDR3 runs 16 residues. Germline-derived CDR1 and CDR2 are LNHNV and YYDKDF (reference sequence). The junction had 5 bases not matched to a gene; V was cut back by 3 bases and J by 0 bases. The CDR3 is CATSRGQTFSNQPQHF. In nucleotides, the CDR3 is TGTGCCACCAGCAGGGGACAGACCTTTAGCAATCAGCCCCAGCATTTT.

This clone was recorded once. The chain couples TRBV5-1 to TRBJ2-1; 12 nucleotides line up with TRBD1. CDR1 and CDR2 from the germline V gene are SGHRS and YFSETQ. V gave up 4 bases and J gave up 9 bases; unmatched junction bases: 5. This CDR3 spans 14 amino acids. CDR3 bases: TGCGCCAGCAGCACGGGACAGGGGGCGGGTGAGCAGTTCTTC. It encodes CASSTGQGAGEQFF.

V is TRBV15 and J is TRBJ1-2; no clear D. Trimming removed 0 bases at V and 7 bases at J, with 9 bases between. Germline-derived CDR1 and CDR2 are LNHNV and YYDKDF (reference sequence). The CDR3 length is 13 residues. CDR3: CATSRDHMGGYTF. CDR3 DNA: TGTGCCACCAGCAGAGACCACATGGGTGGCTACACCTTC.

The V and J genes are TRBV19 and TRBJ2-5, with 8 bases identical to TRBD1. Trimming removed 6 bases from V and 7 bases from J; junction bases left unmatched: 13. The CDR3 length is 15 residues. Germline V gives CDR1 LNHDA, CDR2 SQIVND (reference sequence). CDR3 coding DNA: TGTGCCAGTAGCCACCTTGGACAGGGCTTAGTGACCCAGTACTTC. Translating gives CASSHLGQGLVTQYF.

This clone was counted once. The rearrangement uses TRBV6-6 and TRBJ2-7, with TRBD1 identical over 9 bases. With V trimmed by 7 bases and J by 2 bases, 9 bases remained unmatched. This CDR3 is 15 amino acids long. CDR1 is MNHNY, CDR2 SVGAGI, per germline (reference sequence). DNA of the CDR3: TGTGCCAGCATTCAACAGGGGGCGGGCGCCTACGAGCAGTACTTC. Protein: CASIQQGAGAYEQYF.

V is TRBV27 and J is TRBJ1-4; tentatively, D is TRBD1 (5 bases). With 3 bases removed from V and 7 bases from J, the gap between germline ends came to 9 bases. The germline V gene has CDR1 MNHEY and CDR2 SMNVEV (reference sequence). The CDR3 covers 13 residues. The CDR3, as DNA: TGTGCCAGCAGTTTGTGGGGGGGTGAAAAACTGTTTTTT. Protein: CASSLWGGEKLFF. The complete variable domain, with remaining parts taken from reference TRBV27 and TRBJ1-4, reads EAQVTQNPRYLITVTGKKLTVTCSQNMNHEYMSWYRQDPGLGLRQIYYSMNVEVTDKGDVPEGYKVSRKEKRNFPLILESPSPNQTSLYFCASSLWGGEKLFFGSGTQLSVL.

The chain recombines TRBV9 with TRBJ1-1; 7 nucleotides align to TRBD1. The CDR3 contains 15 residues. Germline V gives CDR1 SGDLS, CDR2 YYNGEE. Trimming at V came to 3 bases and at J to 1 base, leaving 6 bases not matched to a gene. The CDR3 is CASSATGVANTEAFF. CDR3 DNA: TGTGCCAGCAGCGCTACAGGGGTCGCGAACACTGAAGCTTTCTTT. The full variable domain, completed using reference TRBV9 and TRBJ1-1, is DSGVTQTPKHLITATGQRVTLRCSPRSGDLSVYWYQQSLDQGLQFLIQYYNGEERAKGNILERFSAQQFPDLHSELNLSSLELGDSALYFCASSATGVANTEAFFGQGTRLTVV.

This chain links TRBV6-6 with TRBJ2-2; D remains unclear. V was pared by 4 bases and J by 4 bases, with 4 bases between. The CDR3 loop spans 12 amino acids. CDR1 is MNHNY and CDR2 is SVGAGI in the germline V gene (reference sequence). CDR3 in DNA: TGTGCCAGCAGTTCCTCCACCGGGGAGCTGTTTTTT. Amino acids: CASSSSTGELFF.

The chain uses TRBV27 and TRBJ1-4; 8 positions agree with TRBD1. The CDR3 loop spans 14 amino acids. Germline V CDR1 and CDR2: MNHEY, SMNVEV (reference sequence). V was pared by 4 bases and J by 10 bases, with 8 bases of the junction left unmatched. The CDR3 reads CASSWGTGGGKLFF. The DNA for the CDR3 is TGTGCCAGCAGTTGGGGGACAGGTGGCGGAAAACTGTTTTTT.

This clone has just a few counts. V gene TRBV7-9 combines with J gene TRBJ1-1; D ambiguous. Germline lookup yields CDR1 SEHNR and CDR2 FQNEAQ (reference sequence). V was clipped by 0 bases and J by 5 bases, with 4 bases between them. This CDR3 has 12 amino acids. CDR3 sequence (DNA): TGTGCCAGCAGCTTAGCAGGTACTGAAGCTTTCTTT. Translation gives CASSLAGTEAFF.

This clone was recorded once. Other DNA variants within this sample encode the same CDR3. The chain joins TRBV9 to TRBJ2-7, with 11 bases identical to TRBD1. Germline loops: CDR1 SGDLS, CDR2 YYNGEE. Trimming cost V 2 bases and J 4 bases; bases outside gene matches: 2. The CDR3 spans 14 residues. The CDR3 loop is CASSVGQGVYEQYF. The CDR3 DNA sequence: TGTGCCAGCAGCGTGGGACAGGGGGTTTACGAGCAGTACTTC.

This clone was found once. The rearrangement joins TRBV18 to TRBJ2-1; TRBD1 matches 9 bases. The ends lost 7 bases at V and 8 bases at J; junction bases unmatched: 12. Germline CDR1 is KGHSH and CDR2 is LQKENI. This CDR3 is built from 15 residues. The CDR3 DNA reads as TGTGCCAGCTGGAAGCGGACAGGGGTGTTGGATGAGCAGTTCTTC. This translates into CASWKRTGVLDEQFF.